The rows below give T cell receptor beta chains drawn from one sample of a study of blood T cell repertoires in COVID-19. Libraries were prepared by immunoSEQ multiplex PCR; TCRdb keeps only in-frame clonotypes and omits some of them. The profile shows 70,000 to 75,000 clones, 75% to 85% of them singletons. The sample comprised peripheral blood. The receptor set was obtained from a woman aged 70-85 years with acute or convalescent COVID-19. Both conserved end residues are part of each CDR3. D genes are given only for firm matches. Clone size is not always given. Where it is, it says once, few, many or a class for expanded clones.

.,TRBV4-1,TRBJ1-2,.,TGCGCCAGCAGCCAACTACAGTCCTATGGCTACACCTTC,CASSQLQSYGYTF
TRBD1,TRBV11-3,TRBJ1-2,.,TGTGCCAGCAGCAAGGGACAGGGGGCTCTGAACTATGGCTACACCTTC,CASSKGQGALNYGYTF
.,TRBV15,TRBJ2-7,.,TGTGCCACCAGCAGAGTCAGGGCCGCACCCTTCTACGAGCAGTACTTC,CATSRVRAAPFYEQYF
TRBD2,TRBV29-1,TRBJ2-1,once,TGCAGCGTCTATAGCGGGAGGGCCTCTTACAATGAGCAGTTCTTC,CSVYSGRASYNEQFF
TRBD1,TRBV11-3,TRBJ1-1,.,TGTGCCAGCAGCTTTGAGGACAGGGGTCACACTGAAGCTTTCTTT,CASSFEDRGHTEAFF
.,TRBV28,TRBJ2-3,.,TGTGCCAGCAGCCCGAGTGGAACAGAGTGGCATACGCAGTATTTT,CASSPSGTEWHTQYF
TRBD1,TRBV11-2,TRBJ1-2,.,TGTGCCAGCAGCCCGACAGGGGTGAACTATGGCTACACCTTC,CASSPTGVNYGYTF
TRBD2,TRBV7-2,TRBJ2-5,.,TGTGCCAGCAGCTTACGGGGACTAGTGGAATGGGAGACCCAGTACTTC,CASSLRGLVEWETQYF
.,TRBV4-1,TRBJ2-1,.,TGCGCCAGCAGCCAGGCCCAGCGGACCCACGACAATGAGCAGTTCTTC,CASSQAQRTHDNEQFF
TRBD1,TRBV5-1,TRBJ1-3,.,TGCGCCAGCAGCTTCTACCAGGGGGCTGGCACCATATATTTT,CASSFYQGAGTIYF
.,TRBV4-1,TRBJ1-2,.,TGCGCCAGCAGCCAAGACCGGGAGGGCTATGGCTACACCTTC,CASSQDREGYGYTF
TRBD1,TRBV28,TRBJ1-4,.,TGTGCCAGCAGTACCCGGGGACAGGGAAGTGAAAAACTGTTTTTT,CASSTRGQGSEKLFF
TRBD2,TRBV10-1,TRBJ2-1,.,TGCGCCAGCAGTGAGACTGCCGGGAGGAACAATGAGCAGTTCTTC,CASSETAGRNNEQFF
.,TRBV7-9,TRBJ2-7,.,TGTGCCAGCAGCTCCCTCCTCTACGAGCAGTACTTC,CASSSLLYEQYF
TRBD2,TRBV3-1/TRBV3-2,TRBJ2-1,.,TGTGCCAGCAGCCAAGCTAGGCTAGCGGGAGTAGAGCAGTTCTTC,CASSQARLAGVEQFF
.,TRBV4-1,TRBJ2-2,.,TGCGCCAGCAGCCAATTCACGGGCACCGGGGAGCTGTTTTTT,CASSQFTGTGELFF
.,TRBV3-1/TRBV3-2,TRBJ2-2,.,TGTGCCAGCAGCCAGGGACCGGGAGCGGGGAACACCGGGGAGCTGTTTTTT,CASSQGPGAGNTGELFF
.,TRBV27,TRBJ2-1,.,TGTGCCAGCAGTTTCGGCGGGCACAACAATGAGCAGTTCTTC,CASSFGGHNNEQFF
.,TRBV5-1,TRBJ2-7,.,TGCGCCAGCAGCTTCGAGAGATTATACGAGCAGTACTTC,CASSFERLYEQYF
.,TRBV5-4,TRBJ1-1,.,TGTGCCAGCTCCTACTCGAACACTGAAGCTTTCTTT,CASSYSNTEAFF
TRBD1,TRBV6-5,TRBJ1-2,.,TGTGCCAGCAGTTACGGGGGACAGGGGGATTATGGCTACACCTTC,CASSYGGQGDYGYTF
TRBD1,TRBV3-1/TRBV3-2,TRBJ2-7,.,TGTGCCAGCAGTCTTACAGGGGGCAGCTCCTACGAGCAGTACTTC,CASSLTGGSSYEQYF
.,TRBV15,TRBJ2-1,.,TGTGCCACCAGCAGAGGCGGCGGCGGGTACAATGAGCAGTTCTTC,CATSRGGGGYNEQFF
.,TRBV28,TRBJ1-1,.,TGTGCCAGCAGTTTGGGGGAGGGCCCCCGGACTGAAGCTTTCTTT,CASSLGEGPRTEAFF
TRBD2,TRBV5-1,TRBJ2-5,few,TGCGCCAGCAGCTTGGGGGACTACACACAGGAGACCCAGTACTTC,CASSLGDYTQETQYF
TRBD1,TRBV6-5,TRBJ1-6,.,TGTGCCAGCAGTTCCCCCTCGGACAGGACGTATCTCCACTTT,CASSSPSDRTYLHF
.,TRBV18,TRBJ2-5,once,TGTGCCAGCCGAGGGGGGAGCGGGAAAGAGACCCAGTACTTC,CASRGGSGKETQYF
TRBD1,TRBV7-2,TRBJ2-7,few,TGTGCCAGCACCCGGGACAGGGTCCACGAGCAGTACTTC,CASTRDRVHEQYF
.,TRBV3-1/TRBV3-2,TRBJ2-2,.,TGTGCCAGCAGCCGAAGACAGGACACCGGGGAGCTGTTTTTT,CASSRRQDTGELFF
.,TRBV5-1,TRBJ1-4,.,TGCGCCAGCAGCTTCAGGGGCACTAATGAAAAACTGTTTTTT,CASSFRGTNEKLFF
.,TRBV18,TRBJ2-2,.,TGTGCCAGCTCACCAAGAAAGGGGCATACCGGGGAGCTGTTTTTT,CASSPRKGHTGELFF
TRBD1,TRBV19,TRBJ2-5,.,TGTGCCAGTAGCAGACAGGGTCCAGAGACCCAGTACTTC,CASSRQGPETQYF
TRBD1,TRBV7-9,TRBJ2-7,.,TGTGCCAGCAGTTTTGGACAGGGAATATCCTACGAGCAGTACTTC,CASSFGQGISYEQYF
.,TRBV5-8,TRBJ2-2,.,TGTGCCAGCAGCGCCTTTCCGGGTCTTAACACCGGGGAGCTGTTTTTT,CASSAFPGLNTGELFF
TRBD1,TRBV5-1,TRBJ2-5,.,TGCGCCAGCAGCTTCGGGACAGGGGTCCGGGAGACCCAGTACTTC,CASSFGTGVRETQYF
TRBD2,TRBV27,TRBJ2-7,once,TGTGCCAGCGGATCGGCTAGCGGGAGGGGTTCCTACGAGCAGTACTTC,CASGSASGRGSYEQYF
.,TRBV30,TRBJ1-6,.,TGTGCCTGGGTGAGACAGGCCCGCGCTCCTAATTCACCCCTCCACTTT,CAWVRQARAPNSPLHF
.,TRBV12-3/TRBV12-4,TRBJ1-5,.,TGTGCCAGCAGTGACAGCGGGGGCCCCCAGCATTTT,CASSDSGGPQHF
.,TRBV18,TRBJ1-4,.,TGTGCCAGCTCCCCGACACGGCCAACTAATGAAAAACTGTTTTTT,CASSPTRPTNEKLFF
TRBD1,TRBV7-3,TRBJ1-2,.,TGTGCCAGCAGCCCCCAGACAGGGCTGGGCTATGGCTACACCTTC,CASSPQTGLGYGYTF
TRBD2,TRBV6-2/TRBV6-3,TRBJ2-3,.,TGTGCCAGCAGCCATGGGACTAGCGGGGGCACAGATACGCAGTATTTT,CASSHGTSGGTDTQYF
TRBD1,TRBV19,TRBJ1-5,.,TGTGCCAGTCTACTGACAGGGGGCACTTTCAATCAGCCCCAGCATTTT,CASLLTGGTFNQPQHF
.,TRBV28,TRBJ2-7,.,TGTGCCAGCAACCTAAGGGGGAGGGCCGGAATCGAGCAGTACTTC,CASNLRGRAGIEQYF
.,TRBV11-2,TRBJ1-4,.,TGTGCCAGCAGCTTGACTCCGGGACTGCGTAATGAAAAACTGTTTTTT,CASSLTPGLRNEKLFF
.,TRBV28,TRBJ1-4,.,TGTGCCAGCAGTTTGATCAGGGGACATGAAAAACTGTTTTTT,CASSLIRGHEKLFF
TRBD2,TRBV2,TRBJ2-7,.,TGTGCCAGCATCCCTTCCGGGAGGGCCTACGAGCAGTACTTC,CASIPSGRAYEQYF
TRBD2,TRBV6-1,TRBJ2-3,.,TGTGCCAGCAGTGAAGCGTGGGCTAGCGGGTGGTCAGATACGCAGTATTTT,CASSEAWASGWSDTQYF
.,TRBV11-2,TRBJ2-7,.,TGTGCCAGCAGCTTAACTCTAATTTCCTACGAGCAGTACTTC,CASSLTLISYEQYF
TRBD1,TRBV7-9,TRBJ1-2,.,TGTGCCAGCAGTCACCCCGACAGGGGCGGAGGCTACACCTTC,CASSHPDRGGGYTF
TRBD2,TRBV13,TRBJ2-1,.,TGTGCCAGCAGCTTAAGTGGACTAGCGGGAGGGACCCTAGCCAATGAGCAGTTCTTC,CASSLSGLAGGTLANEQFF
TRBD2,TRBV7-3,TRBJ2-2,.,TGTGCCAGCAGCTCCGGGACTAGCCGAAGGACCGGGGAGCTGTTTTTT,CASSSGTSRRTGELFF
TRBD1,TRBV19,TRBJ2-3,.,TGTGCCAGTAGTGGGACAGGGGATACAGATACGCAGTATTTT,CASSGTGDTDTQYF
TRBD1,TRBV19,TRBJ2-7,.,TGTGCCAGTAGTTCGACCGGGACAGGGTTCTCCTACGAGCAGTACTTC,CASSSTGTGFSYEQYF
.,TRBV28,TRBJ2-2,.,TGTGCCAGCAGGAACCCAAGGAGGACCGGGGAGCTGTTTTTT,CASRNPRRTGELFF
.,TRBV7-2,TRBJ2-4,.,TGTGCCAGCAGCACAGACAGATTAGCCAAAAACATTCAGTACTTC,CASSTDRLAKNIQYF
.,TRBV3-1/TRBV3-2,TRBJ2-2,.,TGTGCCAGCAGCCAGAGAGGAGTGGGGGAGCTGTTTTTT,CASSQRGVGELFF
TRBD2,TRBV2,TRBJ2-6,.,TGTGCCAGCAGTTCGTTGCGGGAGGGCCCAGGGGCCAACGTCCTGACTTTC,CASSSLREGPGANVLTF